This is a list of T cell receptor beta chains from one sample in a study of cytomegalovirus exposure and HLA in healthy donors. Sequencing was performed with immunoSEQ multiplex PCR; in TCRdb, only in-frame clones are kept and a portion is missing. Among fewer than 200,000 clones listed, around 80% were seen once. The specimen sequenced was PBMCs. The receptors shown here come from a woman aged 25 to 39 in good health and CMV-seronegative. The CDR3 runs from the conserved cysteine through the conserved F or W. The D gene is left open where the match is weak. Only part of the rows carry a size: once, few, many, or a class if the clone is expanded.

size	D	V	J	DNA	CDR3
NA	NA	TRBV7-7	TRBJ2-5	TGTGCTAGCAGCTTATCCCCTCACGCGGAACTCCAAGAGACCCAGTACTTC	CASSLSPHAELQETQYF
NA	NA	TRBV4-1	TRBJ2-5	TGCGCCAGCAGCCAAACCACTGCCCGGGAGACCCAGTACTTC	CASSQTTARETQYF
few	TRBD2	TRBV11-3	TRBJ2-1	TGTGCCAGCAGCTCGGGGGGTACAGCGATGTACAATGAGCAGTTCTTC	CASSSGGTAMYNEQFF
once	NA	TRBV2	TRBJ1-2	TGTGCCAGCAGTATTGGACAGTTTAACTATGGCTACACCTTC	CASSIGQFNYGYTF
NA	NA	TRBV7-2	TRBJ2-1	TGTGCCAGCAGCCCCAGATCAGGGCGGAATAATGAGCAGTTCTTC	CASSPRSGRNNEQFF
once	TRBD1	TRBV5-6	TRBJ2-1	TGTGCCAGCAGCTTAACAGGGGTGGGTGAGCAGTTCTTC	CASSLTGVGEQFF
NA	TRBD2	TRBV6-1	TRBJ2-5	TGTGCCAGCAGTGAAAGCGGGGGACAAGAGACCCAGTACTTC	CASSESGGQETQYF
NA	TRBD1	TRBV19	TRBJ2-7	TGTGCCAGTAGCACCGGGACAGGGTCCTACGAGCAGTACTTC	CASSTGTGSYEQYF
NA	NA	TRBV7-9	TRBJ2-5	TGTGCCAGCAGCCTTGCTGGGACAACGCAAGAGACCCAGTACTTC	CASSLAGTTQETQYF
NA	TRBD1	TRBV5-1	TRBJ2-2	TGCGCCAGCAGCCCAGGGGGCGGGTCCGGGGAGCTGTTTTTT	CASSPGGGSGELFF
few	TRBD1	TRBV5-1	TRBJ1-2	TGCGCCAGCAGCTTGGTCGGACAGGGAAGTGGCTACACCTTC	CASSLVGQGSGYTF
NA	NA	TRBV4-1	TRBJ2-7	TGCGCCAGCAGCCCACTAACAAAAGGAAGCTCCTACGAGCAGTACTTC	CASSPLTKGSSYEQYF
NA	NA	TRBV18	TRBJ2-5	TGTGCCAGCTCGGTGCAGGGGTTTGCCCAAGAGACCCAGTACTTC	CASSVQGFAQETQYF
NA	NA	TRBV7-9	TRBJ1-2	TGTGCCAGCAGCCCCCTTTGGCGACTATTGAACTATGGCTACACCTTC	CASSPLWRLLNYGYTF
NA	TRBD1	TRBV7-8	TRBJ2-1	TGTGCCAGCAGCTGGGACAGGGGGCAGTCAAATGAGCAGTTCTTC	CASSWDRGQSNEQFF
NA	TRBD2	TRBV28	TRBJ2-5	TGTGCCAGCACCACGACTAGCGGCCCCCAAGAGACCCAGTACTTC	CASTTTSGPQETQYF
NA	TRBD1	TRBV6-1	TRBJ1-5	TGTGCCAGCAGACGTACAGGGGGCGCAAATCAGCCCCAGCATTTT	CASRRTGGANQPQHF
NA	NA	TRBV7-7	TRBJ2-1	TGTGCTAGCAGCCGCCTCGGGGACTCCTACAATGAGCAGTTCTTC	CASSRLGDSYNEQFF
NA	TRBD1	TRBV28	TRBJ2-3	TGTGCCAGCAGTACCGTACAGGGGTCGACAGATACGCAGTATTTT	CASSTVQGSTDTQYF
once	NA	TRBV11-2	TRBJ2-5	TGTGCCAGCAGCTTCGCGGGGGCCGCCCCCCTAGAGACCCAGTACTTC	CASSFAGAAPLETQYF
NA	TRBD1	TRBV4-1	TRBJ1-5	TGCGCCAGCAGCCAAGATCCTGGGACAGGGGGCGCAGGTCAGCCCCAGCATTTT	CASSQDPGTGGAGQPQHF
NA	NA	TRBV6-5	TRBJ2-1	TGTGCCAGCAGGGCAGGGAATGAGGTGCAGTTCTTC	CASRAGNEVQFF
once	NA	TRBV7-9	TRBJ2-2	TGTGCCAGCAGCTTACGGCAGGGGCGAACCGGGGAGCTGTTTTTT	CASSLRQGRTGELFF
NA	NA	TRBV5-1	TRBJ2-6	TGCGCCAGCAGCCCCCCGGGGAACTCTGGGGCCAACGTCCTGACTTTC	CASSPPGNSGANVLTF
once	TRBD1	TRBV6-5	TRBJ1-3	TGTGCCAGCAGCCTACAGGGGGCATATGGAAACACCATATATTTT	CASSLQGAYGNTIYF
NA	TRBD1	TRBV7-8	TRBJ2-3	TGTGCCAGCAGCATACCAACCGGACAGGGCCCAGATACAGATACGCAGTATTTT	CASSIPTGQGPDTDTQYF
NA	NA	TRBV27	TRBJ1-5	TGTGCCAGCAGTTCCCTTCAGGGATCCAGCAATCAGCCCCAGCATTTT	CASSSLQGSSNQPQHF
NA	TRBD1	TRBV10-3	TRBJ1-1	TGTGCCATCAGTGATAGTGGGACAGGGGGTCGTATGAACACTGAAGCTTTCTTT	CAISDSGTGGRMNTEAFF
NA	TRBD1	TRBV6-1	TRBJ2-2	TGTGCCAGCGGGGGACAGCCCGCGAACACCGGGGAGCTGTTTTTT	CASGGQPANTGELFF
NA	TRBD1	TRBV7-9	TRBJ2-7	TGTTCCAGCAGCTCAGGACAGGGGATTGAGTACTTC	CSSSSGQGIEYF
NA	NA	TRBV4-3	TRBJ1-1	TGCGCCAGCAGCCAAGGAAGGGCGGGAACTGAAGCTTTCTTT	CASSQGRAGTEAFF
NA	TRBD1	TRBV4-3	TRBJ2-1	TGCGCCAGCAGCCAAGCGCGACAGGGCTCGTTTGAGCAGTTCTTC	CASSQARQGSFEQFF
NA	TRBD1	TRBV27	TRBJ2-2	TGTGCCAGCAGGGATGACAGGGTGGCAACCGGGGAGCTGTTTTTT	CASRDDRVATGELFF
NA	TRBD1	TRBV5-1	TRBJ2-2	TGCGCCAGCAGCCATACAGGGGACAACACCGGGGAGCTGTTTTTT	CASSHTGDNTGELFF
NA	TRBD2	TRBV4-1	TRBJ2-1	TGCGCCAGCAGCCAAGCCTCCGGGACTAGGACGTTTGAGCAGTTCTTC	CASSQASGTRTFEQFF
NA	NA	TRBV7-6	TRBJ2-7	TGTGCCAGCAGCTTAGCGTTAGCAGCCCCCGCCGAGCAGTACTTC	CASSLALAAPAEQYF
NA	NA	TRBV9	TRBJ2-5	TGTGCCAGCAGCGTTCAGGGAAAGGGAGGAGAGACCCAGTACTTC	CASSVQGKGGETQYF
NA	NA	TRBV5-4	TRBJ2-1	TGTGCCAGCAGCTCCAACTACTACAATGAGCAGTTCTTC	CASSSNYYNEQFF
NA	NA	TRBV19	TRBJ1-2	TGTGCCAGTTGCAGGGGCGCAGACCGGATGAACTATGGCTACACCTTC	CASCRGADRMNYGYTF
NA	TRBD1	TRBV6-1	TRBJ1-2	TGTGCCACCGGAGGGGGCGTGGGTGGCTACACCTTC	CATGGGVGGYTF
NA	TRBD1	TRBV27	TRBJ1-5	TGTGCCAGCAGACCCCTAGGACAGGCCAATCAGCCCCAGCATTTT	CASRPLGQANQPQHF
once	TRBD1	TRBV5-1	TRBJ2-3	TGCGCCAGCGGCGGGACAGGGGGCACAGATACGCAGTATTTT	CASGGTGGTDTQYF
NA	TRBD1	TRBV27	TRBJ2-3	TGTGCCAGCAGGCCCGGACAGGGTAAGGGCACAGATACGCAGTATTTT	CASRPGQGKGTDTQYF
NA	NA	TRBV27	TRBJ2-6	TGTGCCAGCAGCCTGTCTGGGGCCAACGTCCTGACTTTC	CASSLSGANVLTF
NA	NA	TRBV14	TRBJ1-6	TGTGCCAGCAGCCGGAGCCGGGACATTAATTCACCCCTCCACTTT	CASSRSRDINSPLHF